The T cell receptor beta chain under discussion was sequenced for a study of early T cells in non-severe SARS-CoV-2 infection (dated by TCRdb to about 2021). Study-level background: TCR sequencing used bulk RNA from unsorted whole blood, so alpha and beta chains could not be paired. The paper's findings and limits, for the study overall: VDJdb matching was skewed toward anti-spike CD8 responses and likely underestimated virus-specific expansions, missing private and CD4 specificities.

To prepare the library, 5' RACE was applied. The instrument given in TCRdb is NextSeq 500. To correct for sequencing error and PCR bias, the TCR library protocol tagged individual cDNA molecules with unique molecular identifiers. Sequencing covered both TCR alpha and beta chains, and within each sample the abundances of alpha and beta sequences were tightly co-correlated. On the study's bioinformatics: Decombinator V4 was used to annotate the V gene, J gene and CDR3 of the TCR sequences. TCRs were defined as expanded if a significant change between any two time points was detected under a Poisson model with p below 0.0001. TCR abundances were normalised to the total number of TCRs sequenced per sample and were expressed as counts per million. MAIT TCRs were defined by TRAV1-2 paired with TRAJ12, TRAJ20 or TRAJ33, and iNKT TCRs by TRAV10 paired with TRAJ18. VDJdb, accessed 1 November 2021, was searched for CMV, EBV and SARS-CoV-2 annotated TCRs, excluding TCRs annotated for multiple antigens. TCRdb trimmed the raw reads at Q25, called clones with MiXCR and kept productive beta chains. Each entry merges the rows of one CDR3 protein and shows their most common DNA and genes. The V and J calls here are based on TCRdb, not the publication. The sample profile shows under 85,000 distinct CDR3 sequences; about an eighth of them were found once. Together, the top ten hold about 2.7% of the sample.

This was a case-control study nested in a cohort of healthcare workers in London, UK, who had nasopharyngeal swab PCR tests and blood samples taken every week. Healthcare workers were recruited during the week of the UK lockdown, between 23 and 31 March 2020, and followed weekly for up to about 15 weeks. This clonotype came up many times. Its antigen is not yet known. Within one base of it there is no much larger clone, and no base qualities were kept. V is shortened by 4 bases, J by 7 bases, and the region joining them spans 7 bases. Based on the germline V gene, the CDR1 and CDR2 sequences are SQVTM and ANQGSEA. The CDR3 goes from the cysteine to the phenylalanine over 11 residues. CDR3 DNA is the only sequence kept; it has 33 bases, read in frame from the first base.

Sequencing was performed on whole blood. The sequence came from an adult who was a healthcare worker with PCR-confirmed SARS-CoV-2 infection or an uninfected control (not recorded which). The V and J segments used are TRBV29-1 and TRBJ1-4, and TRBD1 may be the D gene, going by 5 matching bases. The CDR3: CSVVGGEKLFF. The DNA is as follows: TGCAGCGTTGTTGGGGGTGAAAAACTGTTTTTT.